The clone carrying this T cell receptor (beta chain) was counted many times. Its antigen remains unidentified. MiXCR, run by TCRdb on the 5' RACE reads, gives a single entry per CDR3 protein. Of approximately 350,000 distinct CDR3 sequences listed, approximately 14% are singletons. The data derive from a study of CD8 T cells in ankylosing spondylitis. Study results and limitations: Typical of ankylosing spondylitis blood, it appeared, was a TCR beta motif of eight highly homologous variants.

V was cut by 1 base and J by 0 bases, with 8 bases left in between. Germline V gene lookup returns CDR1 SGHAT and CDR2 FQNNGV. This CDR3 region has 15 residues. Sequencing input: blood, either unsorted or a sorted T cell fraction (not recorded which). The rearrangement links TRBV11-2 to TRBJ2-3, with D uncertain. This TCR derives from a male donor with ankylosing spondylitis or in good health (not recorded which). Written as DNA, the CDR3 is TGTGCCAGCAGCTTAGGCTCCTCTAGCACAGATACGCAGTATTTT. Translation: CASSLGSSSTDTQYF.